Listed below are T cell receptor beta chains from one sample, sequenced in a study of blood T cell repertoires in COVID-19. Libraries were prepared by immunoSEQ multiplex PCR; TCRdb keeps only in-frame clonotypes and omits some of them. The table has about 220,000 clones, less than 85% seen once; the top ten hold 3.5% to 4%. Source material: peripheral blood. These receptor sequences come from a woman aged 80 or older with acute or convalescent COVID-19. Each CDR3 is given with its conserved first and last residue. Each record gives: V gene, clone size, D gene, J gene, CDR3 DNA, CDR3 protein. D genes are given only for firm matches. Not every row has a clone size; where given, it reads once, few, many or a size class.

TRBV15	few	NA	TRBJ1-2	TGTGCCACCAGCAGACAACGAGGAGCTAACTATGGCTACACCTTC	CATSRQRGANYGYTF
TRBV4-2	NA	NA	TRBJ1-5	TGTGCCAGCAGCAGGGAGTTGAGCAATCAGCCCCAGCATTTT	CASSRELSNQPQHF
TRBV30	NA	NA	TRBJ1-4	TGTGCCTGGAGTGTAGCGGACAGTAAAAATGAAAAACTGTTTTTT	CAWSVADSKNEKLFF
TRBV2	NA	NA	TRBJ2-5	TGTGCCAGCAGTAACTTCCAGGGAGGAGTAGGGGAGACCCAGTACTTC	CASSNFQGGVGETQYF
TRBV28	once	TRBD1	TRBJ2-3	TGTGCCAGCAGTTTGGACAGGTCAGGGACAGATACGCAGTATTTT	CASSLDRSGTDTQYF
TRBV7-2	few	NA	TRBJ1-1	TGTGCCAGCAGCTTAGACGGGACACCATACACTGAAGCTTTCTTT	CASSLDGTPYTEAFF
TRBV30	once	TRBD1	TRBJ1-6	TGTGCCTGGGACAGGGGTCGGGATTCACCCCTCCACTTT	CAWDRGRDSPLHF
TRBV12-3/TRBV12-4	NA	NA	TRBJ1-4	TGTGCCAGCAGCGGTGACAGGACCGAAAAACTGTTTTTT	CASSGDRTEKLFF
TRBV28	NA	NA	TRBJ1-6	TGTGCCAGCAGTTTATCCCTGTCGAATTCACCCCTCCACTTT	CASSLSLSNSPLHF
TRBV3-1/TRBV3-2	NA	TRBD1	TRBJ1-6	TGTGCCAGCAGCCCGAGACAGGGGATTTCACCCCTCCACTTT	CASSPRQGISPLHF
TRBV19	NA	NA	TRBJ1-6	TGTGCCAGCAGCACGACGGGGGTCGGGCCCCTCCACTTT	CASSTTGVGPLHF
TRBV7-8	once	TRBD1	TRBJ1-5	TGTGCCAGCAGCCAAGGACAGGGTACCCAGCATTTT	CASSQGQGTQHF
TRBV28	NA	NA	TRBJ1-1	TGTGCCAGCAGTTTATACAGATCTGAAGCTTTCTTT	CASSLYRSEAFF
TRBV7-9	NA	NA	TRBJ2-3	TGTGCCAGCAGCCAATACAGGGCGTCCTATGGGGATACGCAGTATTTT	CASSQYRASYGDTQYF
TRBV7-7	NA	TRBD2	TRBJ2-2	TGTGCTAGCAGCTTAGTAGCGGGCGCGAACACCGGGGAGCTGTTTTTT	CASSLVAGANTGELFF
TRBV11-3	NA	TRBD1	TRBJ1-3	TGTGCCAGCAGCTATCAGGGGGAAGGAAACACCATATATTTT	CASSYQGEGNTIYF
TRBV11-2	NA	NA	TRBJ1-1	TGTGCCAGCAGCCAAAGTCATCTTCCGGGAGTTAACACTGAAGCTTTCTTT	CASSQSHLPGVNTEAFF
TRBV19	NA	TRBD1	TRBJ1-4	TGTGCCAGTAGTGACCGGGACAGGGGAAATGAAAAACTGTTTTTT	CASSDRDRGNEKLFF